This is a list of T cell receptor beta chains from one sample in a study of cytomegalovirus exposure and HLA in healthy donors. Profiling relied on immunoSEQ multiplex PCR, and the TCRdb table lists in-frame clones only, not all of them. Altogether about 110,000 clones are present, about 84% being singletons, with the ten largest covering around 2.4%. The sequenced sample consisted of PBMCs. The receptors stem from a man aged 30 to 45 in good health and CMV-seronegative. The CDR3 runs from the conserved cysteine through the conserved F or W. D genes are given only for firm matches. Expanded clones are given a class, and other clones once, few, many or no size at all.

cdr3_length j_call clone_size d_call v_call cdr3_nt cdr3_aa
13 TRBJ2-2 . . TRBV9 TGTGCCAGCAGCCCCTCGGGCACCGGGGAGCTGTTTTTT CASSPSGTGELFF
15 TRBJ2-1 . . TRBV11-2 TGTGCCAGCAGCTTAGTTGGGCACAATACCGCTATCCAGTTCTTC CASSLVGHNTAIQFF
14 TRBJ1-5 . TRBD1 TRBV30 TGTGCCTGGAGTGTCGGACAGGGCAATCAGCCCCAGCATTTT CAWSVGQGNQPQHF
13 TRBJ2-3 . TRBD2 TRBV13 TGTGCCAGCAGCACGCCGGGACTAGCCCAGGTGTATTTT CASSTPGLAQVYF
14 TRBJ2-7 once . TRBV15 TGTGCCACCAGCAGAGATCCAGGGTCGGGCGAGCAGTACTTC CATSRDPGSGEQYF
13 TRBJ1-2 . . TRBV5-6 TGTGCCAGCAGCGCGTCGACAGGCTATGGCTACACCTTC CASSASTGYGYTF
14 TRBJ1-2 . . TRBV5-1 TGCGCCAGCAGCTTAGGTGCACAGAACTATGGCTACACCTTC CASSLGAQNYGYTF
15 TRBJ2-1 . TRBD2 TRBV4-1 TGCGCCAGCAGCCCGGGACTAGTATCTTACAATGAGCAGTTCTTC CASSPGLVSYNEQFF
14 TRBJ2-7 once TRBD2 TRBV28 TGTGCCAGCAGGAGAGGACTAGCGGGCTTCGAGCAGTACTTC CASRRGLAGFEQYF
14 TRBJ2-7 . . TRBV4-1 TGCGCCAGCAGCCAAGGTCAGGGTTCCTACGAGCAGTACTTC CASSQGQGSYEQYF
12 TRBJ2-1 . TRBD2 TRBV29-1 TGCAGCGTCGCCCTAGCGGACAATGAGCAGTTCTTC CSVALADNEQFF
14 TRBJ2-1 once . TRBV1 TGCACCAGCAGCCCTGCGCCTCGGGACAATGAGCAGTTCTTC CTSSPAPRDNEQFF
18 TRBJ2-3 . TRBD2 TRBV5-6 TGTGCCAGCAGCCTACCCGGACTAGCGGTGGCTAGCACAGATACGCAGTATTTT CASSLPGLAVASTDTQYF
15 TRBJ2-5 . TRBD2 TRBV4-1 TGCGCCAGCAGCCCTAGCGGGGGGTCTCAAGAGACCCAGTACTTC CASSPSGGSQETQYF
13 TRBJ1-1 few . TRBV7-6 TGTGCCAGCAGCGCCCGACAGGCCGCTGAAGCTTTCTTT CASSARQAAEAFF
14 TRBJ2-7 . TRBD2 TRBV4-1 TGCGCCAGCAGCCAAGTCGGGAGGATCTCCGAGCAGTACTTC CASSQVGRISEQYF
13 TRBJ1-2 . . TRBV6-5 TGTGCCAGCAGTTTGGGGGGAGGCTATGGCTACACCTTC CASSLGGGYGYTF
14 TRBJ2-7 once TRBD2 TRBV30 TGTGCCTGGAGTTGGGGGAGCGGGGGAAGGGAGCAGTACTTC CAWSWGSGGREQYF
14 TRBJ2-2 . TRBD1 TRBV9 TGTGCCAGCAACCCGACAGGGTTGACCGGGGAGCTGTTTTTT CASNPTGLTGELFF
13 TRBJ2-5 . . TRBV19 TGTGCCAGTAGTATGTGGACAGAAGAGACCCAGTACTTC CASSMWTEETQYF
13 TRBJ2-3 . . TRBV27 TGTGCCAGCAGTTTATCCTTCACAGATACGCAGTATTTT CASSLSFTDTQYF
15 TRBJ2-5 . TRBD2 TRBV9 TGTGCCAGCAGCGTAGTGGTAGCGGGGCAAGAGACCCAGTACTTC CASSVVVAGQETQYF
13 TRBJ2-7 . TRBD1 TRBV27 TGTGCCATCAGAAGACCAGGGGGCTACGAGCAGTACTTC CAIRRPGGYEQYF
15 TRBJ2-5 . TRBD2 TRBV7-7 TGTGCTAGCAGCTCGAGCGGGGGGGGTGTTGAGACCCAGTACTTC CASSSSGGGVETQYF
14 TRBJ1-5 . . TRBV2 TGTGCCAGCAGTGTGGCACAGGGTGGTCAGCCCCAGCATTTT CASSVAQGGQPQHF
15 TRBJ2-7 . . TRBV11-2 TGTGCCAGCAGCGCCGCCGGCGGGCCTTCCTACGAGCAGTACTTC CASSAAGGPSYEQYF
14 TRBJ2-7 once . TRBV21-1 TGTGCCAGCAGCAGCGGGGGCAGTACCTACGAGCAGTACTTC CASSSGGSTYEQYF
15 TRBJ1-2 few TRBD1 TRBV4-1 TGCGCCAGCAGCCAACCGGGACAGGGGAACTATGGCTACACCTTC CASSQPGQGNYGYTF
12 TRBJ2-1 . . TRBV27 TGTGCCAGCAGTGTCCTCGGCAATGAGCAGTTCTTC CASSVLGNEQFF